This T cell receptor beta chain was found in a study of Graves' ophthalmopathy and Graves' hyperthyroidism. Amplification of the TCR beta CDR3 regions used RNA transcripts (as template). Second-round multiplex PCR came after first-round RT-PCR with HTBI primers. One entry per CDR3 protein, called by TCRdb with MiXCR from the multiplex PCR reads. The data show just over 600,000 distinct CDR3 sequences, 22% seen once. V lost 6 bases, J lost 3 bases, and 12 bases lay in between. The CDR3 has 14 amino acids. The sequenced sample was peripheral blood. V and J are TRBV12-3 or TRBV12-4 and TRBJ2-4, with a possible D match to TRBD1 (7 bases). This TCR was sampled from a young woman with stable Graves' hyperthyroidism. Some clones in this sample may be carry-over from other donors' samples. CDR3: CASSYRGGKNIQYF. In nucleotides, the CDR3 is TGTGCCAGCAGCTACAGGGGAGGCAAAAACATTCAGTACTTC.